This T cell receptor (beta chain) emerged from a study of spatial heterogeneity in lung cancer. This clonotype appeared many times. One end of the junction varies from germline; a read error may be responsible. Time point of the sample: sample taken at primary tumor resection. TCRdb fed the 5' RACE reads into MiXCR, producing one record per CDR3 protein. The data contain some 21,000 distinct CDR3 sequences, about 3.5% of them singletons. Sequences were derived from PBMCs, sampled at surgery. The origin of this receptor is a female donor with early-stage non-small cell lung cancer.

In DNA form, the CDR3 reads TGTGCCAGCAGCGTAACGGGACTAGCGGGAGGGTTGGTTGAGCAGTTCTTC. Protein sequence: CASSVTGLAGGLVEQFF. The rearrangement uses TRBV7-3 and TRBJ2-1; TRBD2 matches at 16 bases. Germline assignment: CDR1 SGHTA and CDR2 FQGTGA. This CDR3 spans 17 amino acids.